The 15 T cell receptor beta chains below were found in one sample sequenced in a study of identical twins. MiXCR was run by TCRdb on the 5' RACE reads, yielding one entry per CDR3 protein. The sample lists about 690,000 distinct CDR3 sequences, over 20% occurring once. The data were also submitted as part of a second study, on T cells expressing NK-cell markers.

Sequencing was performed on PBMCs. The receptors stem from a woman aged 18-29 years in good health.

This clonotype was found many times. The V and J genes are TRBV5-1 and TRBJ1-6; unclear D gene. V was pared by 5 bases and J by 8 bases, with 11 bases between. This CDR3 has 13 amino acids. CDR1 and CDR2 from the germline V gene are SGHRS and YFSETQ. In nucleotides, the CDR3 is TGCGCCAGCAGGGACCTAGTCGATTCACCCCTCCACTTT. Translation: CASRDLVDSPLHF.

This clonotype has only a few counts. This chain joins TRBV12-3 or TRBV12-4 and TRBJ2-7; 13 bases are shared with TRBD2. V lost 5 bases, J lost 7 bases, and 5 bases stayed unmatched. The CDR3 is 14 amino acids. CDR3 coding DNA: TGTGCCAGCAGTGCGGGACTAGCGGGATGGGAGCAGTACTTC. It translates to CASSAGLAGWEQYF.

This clonotype was counted many times. The genes are TRBV6-5 and TRBJ2-7; D call uncertain. There are 12 residues in the CDR3. Per germline, CDR1 MNHEY and CDR2 SVGAGI. Trimming left V 6 bases short and J 2 bases short, with 8 bases between. In DNA form, the CDR3 reads TGTGCCAGCAGCCGCACGCCCTACGAGCAGTACTTC. Translation gives CASSRTPYEQYF.

The chain links TRBV10-3 to TRBJ2-1, with D unresolved. Per germline, CDR1 ENHRY and CDR2 SYGVKD. With 10 bases removed from V and 7 bases from J, the gap between germline ends came to 17 bases. This CDR3 region has 13 residues. CDR3 loop: CASLSGVGNEQFF. In nucleotides, the CDR3 is TGTGCCAGCCTTAGTGGGGTTGGGAATGAGCAGTTCTTC.

The chain carries TRBV6-2 or TRBV6-3 and TRBJ2-7; maybe TRBD1 (6 bases). CDR1 MNHEY and CDR2 SVGEGT come from the germline V gene. This CDR3 has 13 amino acids. With 7 bases removed from V and 5 bases from J, the gap between germline ends came to 15 bases. CDR3 sequence reads: CASKPQGLNEQYF. CDR3 bases: TGTGCCAGCAAGCCACAGGGTTTAAACGAGCAGTACTTC.

The chain recombines TRBV10-2 with TRBJ2-6, with 7 nucleotides matching TRBD1. Germline V CDR1 and CDR2: WSHSY, SAAADI. J gave up 4 bases and V 6 bases, and 6 bases lay outside the gene matches. The CDR3 loop spans 15 amino acids. The chain's CDR3 is CASSFGQAGANVLTF. The DNA of the CDR3 is TGCGCCAGCAGCTTCGGACAGGCCGGGGCCAACGTCCTGACTTTC.

This clonotype has at least ten counts. The gene calls are TRBV20-1 and TRBJ2-3; D unresolved. Germline V CDR1 and CDR2: DFQATT, SNEGSKA (reference sequence). The CDR3 is made up of 12 amino acids. V lost 7 bases, J lost 3 bases, and 11 bases lay in between. The chain's CDR3 is CSVPVVTDTQYF. Here the CDR3 DNA reads TGCAGTGTTCCGGTTGTGACAGATACGCAGTATTTT.

This clonotype was recorded a few times. The rearrangement uses TRBV20-1 and TRBJ2-3, with unresolved D. V lost 0 bases and J 7 bases, leaving 11 bases between the germline ends. CDR1 is DFQATT and CDR2 is SNEGSKA in the germline V gene (reference sequence). CDR3 length equals 13 residues. The CDR3 loop is CSARDASWNTQYF. DNA for the CDR3: TGCAGTGCTAGAGATGCTAGTTGGAATACGCAGTATTTT.

The chain is built from TRBV5-1 and TRBJ2-7; 9 bases are shared with TRBD1. Germline CDR1 SGHRS, CDR2 YFSETQ. Unmatched junction bases numbered 14, after V lost 4 bases and J lost 0 bases. CDR3 length: 18 residues. For the CDR3, the DNA is TGCGCCAGCAGCCCGAGGCGACAGGGGGGACCGTCCTCCTACGAGCAGTACTTC. It codes for CASSPRRQGGPSSYEQYF.

J is TRBJ1-2 and V is TRBV9; D possibly corresponds to TRBD1 (6 bases). The CDR3 runs 15 residues. With 3 bases removed from V and 5 bases from J, the gap between germline ends came to 17 bases. The germline CDR1 and CDR2 sequences are SGDLS and YYNGEE. CDR3 region: CASSETVTGIYGYTF. The CDR3 DNA is TGTGCCAGCAGCGAGACCGTTACAGGGATATATGGCTACACCTTC.

CDR3 protein: CAISATGANVLTF. In nucleotides, the CDR3 is TGTGCCATCAGTGCGACTGGGGCCAACGTCCTGACTTTC. This chain uses TRBV10-3 with TRBJ2-6; D unclear. Germline V CDR1 and CDR2: ENHRY, SYGVKD. The CDR3 is 13 amino acids. Trimming removed 4 bases at V and 2 bases at J, with 3 bases between.

This clonotype was observed a handful of times. The chain has TRBV20-1 and TRBJ2-1, with 7 positions matching TRBD2. V was clipped by 5 bases and J by 5 bases; unmatched bases: 9. The length of the CDR3 is 14 residues. Germline lookup yields CDR1 DFQATT and CDR2 SNEGSKA (reference sequence). This CDR3 is CSARSPGLHNEQFF. The CDR3 DNA is TGCAGTGCTCGCTCCCCGGGACTACACAATGAGCAGTTCTTC.

The chain couples TRBV20-1 to TRBJ1-1; no firm D call. V was clipped by 3 bases and J by 11 bases, with 16 bases between them. Germline CDR1 reads DFQATT; CDR2 reads SNEGSKA (reference sequence). The CDR3 length is 12 residues. In DNA form, the CDR3 reads TGCAGTGCTAGGGAACCGGGCCCGATGGCTTTCTTT. Translation: CSAREPGPMAFF.

This clonotype was detected a few times. This sequence joins TRBV9 and TRBJ1-1, with TRBD1 matching over 8 bases. The length of the CDR3 is 15 residues. The germline V gene encodes CDR1 SGDLS and CDR2 YYNGEE. V shed 6 bases, J shed 1 base, and the junction held 8 bases outside the gene matches. The CDR3 region is CASTRQGARNTEAFF. The CDR3, as DNA: TGTGCCAGCACACGCCAGGGGGCGCGGAACACTGAAGCTTTCTTT.

This clonotype was found once. The chain joins TRBV5-1 to TRBJ2-3, with D possibly TRBD1 on 6 matching bases. Deletions cut 3 bases from V and 7 bases from J, with 9 bases between. The CDR3 covers 12 residues. The germline V gene encodes CDR1 SGHRS and CDR2 YFSETQ. The CDR3 loop is CASSSDSYTQYF. CDR3 DNA sequence: TGCGCCAGCAGCTCGGACAGTTATACGCAGTATTTT. The full variable domain, completed using reference TRBV5-1 and TRBJ2-3, is KAGVTQTPRYLIKTRGQQVTLSCSPISGHRSVSWYQQTPGQGLQFLFEYFSETQRNKGNFPGRFSGRQFSNSRSEMNVSTLELGDSALYLCASSSDSYTQYFGPGTRLTVL.